This TCR beta chain appears in the sequencing data of a study of control samples from healthy donors and cancer patients. This CDR3 contains 12 residues. Germline CDR1 reads KGHDR; CDR2 reads SFDVKD. V lost 3 bases and J 7 bases, leaving 8 bases between the germline ends. Assay: immunoSEQ multiplex PCR; the TCRdb copy retains only in-frame clones and omits some. The sample has tens of thousands of clones; around 78% are singletons. The source of this sequence is a man between 60 and 70 years old in good health. The chain carries TRBV24-1 and TRBJ1-1; D gene uncertain. Sequencing used blood. The chain's CDR3 is CATSDPLGEAFF. In DNA form, the CDR3 reads TGTGCCACCAGTGATCCCCTGGGTGAAGCTTTCTTT.